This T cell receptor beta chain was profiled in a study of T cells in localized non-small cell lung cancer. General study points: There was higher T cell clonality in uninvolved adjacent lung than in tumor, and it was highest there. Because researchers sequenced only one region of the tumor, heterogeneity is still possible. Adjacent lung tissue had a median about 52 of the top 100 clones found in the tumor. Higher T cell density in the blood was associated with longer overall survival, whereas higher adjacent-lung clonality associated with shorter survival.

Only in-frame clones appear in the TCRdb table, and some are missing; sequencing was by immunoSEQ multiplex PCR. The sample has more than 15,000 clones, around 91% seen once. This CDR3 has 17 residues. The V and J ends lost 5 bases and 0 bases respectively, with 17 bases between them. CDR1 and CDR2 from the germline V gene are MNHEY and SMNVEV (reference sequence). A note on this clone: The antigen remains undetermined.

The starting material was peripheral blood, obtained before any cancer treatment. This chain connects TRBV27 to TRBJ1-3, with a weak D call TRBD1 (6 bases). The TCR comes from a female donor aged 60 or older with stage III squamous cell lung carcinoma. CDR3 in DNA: TGTGCCAGCAGTACCAACGGACAGATGCTCTCTGGAAACACCATATATTTT. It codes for CASSTNGQMLSGNTIYF.